This T cell receptor (beta chain) originates from a study of blood T cell repertoires in COVID-19. Study-wide background: Both acute and convalescent COVID-19 samples were obtained from the United States, Italy and Spain.

Under the authors' procedure: Nucleated cell number was recorded as an estimate derived from reference gene primer amplification. Sequencing used immunoSEQ multiplex PCR; TCRdb keeps in-frame clones, though not all of them. Clonal size and the V and J genes are those of that table, whereas D and trimming came from the DNA. The sample carries fewer than 200,000 clones, about 80% recorded once. This clone has only a few counts. This CDR3 is 14 amino acids long. CDR1 is LNHDA and CDR2 is SQIVND in the germline V gene (reference sequence). Trimming took 8 bases from V and 11 from J; bases not matched to a gene: 14.

This sequence joins TRBV19 and TRBJ1-2, with 10 bases fitting TRBD1. Sample: peripheral blood. The clonotype originates from a human donor in a cohort sampled during active COVID-19. CDR3 in amino acids: CASFEDRGPSMYTF. The CDR3 DNA sequence: TGTGCCAGTTTTGAAGACAGGGGGCCCTCCATGTACACCTTC.